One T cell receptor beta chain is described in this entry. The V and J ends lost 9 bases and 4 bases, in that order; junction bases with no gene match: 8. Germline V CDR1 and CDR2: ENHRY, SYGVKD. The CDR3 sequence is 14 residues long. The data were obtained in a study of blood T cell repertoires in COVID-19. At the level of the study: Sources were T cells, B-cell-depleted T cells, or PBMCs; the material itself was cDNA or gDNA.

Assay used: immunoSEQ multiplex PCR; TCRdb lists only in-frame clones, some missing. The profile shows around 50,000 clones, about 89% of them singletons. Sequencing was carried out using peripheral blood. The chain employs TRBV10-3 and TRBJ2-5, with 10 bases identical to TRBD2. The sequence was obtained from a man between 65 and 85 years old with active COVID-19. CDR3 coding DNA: TGTGCCATAGGTCTAGCGGGGGCCTCAGAGACCCAGTACTTC. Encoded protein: CAIGLAGASETQYF.